The clone carrying this T cell receptor (beta chain) came up a few times. Its matching antigen is unknown. This entry is derived from a study of cytotoxic CD8 clonotypes in ibrutinib-treated CLL. Study summary: Responses: around 24 partial, 2 complete; after median about 68 months, around 15 stayed remitted, 12 progressed. Timing of response sample collection was a median about twelve months after treatment start, with a range of 6 to 36.

CDR1 and CDR2 (germline): MDHEN, SYDVKM. Trimming took 6 bases from V and 4 from J, leaving 10 bases between them. The CDR3 consists of 13 residues. General study points: While tracking circulating CD8+ T-cell counts, baseline clonality exceeded that of age-matched healthy donors.

Some clones are missing from TCRdb's copy, which holds only in-frame ones; the method was immunoSEQ multiplex PCR. This sample has roughly 330,000 clones; roughly 71% occur once, and the top ten carry roughly 6.3%. The sequence derives from a human donor with chronic lymphocytic leukemia. The V call is TRBV28, the J call TRBJ1-5, with D unresolved. The material sequenced was PBMCs, taken after 36 months of ibrutinib treatment. This CDR3 is CASSKQGNQPQHF. The CDR3 DNA reads TGTGCCAGCAGCAAACAAGGAAATCAGCCCCAGCATTTT.